The TCR beta chain described here comes from a study of blood T cell repertoires in COVID-19. This CDR3 has 15 amino acids. Germline V CDR1 and CDR2: MNHNY, SVGAGI (reference sequence). The V gene lost 2 bases and the J gene lost 4 bases, with 14 bases spanning the gap. Produced via immunoSEQ multiplex PCR; TCRdb's table is partial and in-frame only. The profile shows approximately 310,000 clones, 85% of them singletons. The chain uses TRBV6-6 and TRBJ1-2, with a tentative D call TRBD1 (5 bases). This TCR derives from a young woman who had been exposed to COVID-19. The specimen sequenced was PBMCs or T cells enriched from blood (not recorded which). CDR3 nucleotides: TGTGCCAGCAGTTACCCCGTTACGCAGGGCTATGGCTACACCTTC. Encoded protein: CASSYPVTQGYGYTF.